Each of the 27 T cell receptor beta chains below was sequenced from the same sample in a study of T cells after yellow fever vaccination. TCRdb re-derived calls from the 5' RACE reads in MiXCR, one entry per CDR3 protein. Of about 340,000 distinct CDR3 sequences listed, roughly 9.4% are singletons. Sequenced material: PBMCs, taken on the day of the first yellow fever vaccination. These TCRs come from a man aged 18 to 30 who received the YFV17D yellow fever vaccine.

The rearrangement uses TRBV7-9 and TRBJ1-4; TRBD1 agrees at 7 bases. From germline, CDR1 is SEHNR and CDR2 FQNEAQ (reference sequence). The CDR3 is made up of 16 amino acids. V lost 7 bases to trimming and J lost 0 bases; unmatched junction nucleotides: 8. CDR3 in amino acids: CASTPGQAATNEKLFF. The CDR3 DNA follows: TGTGCCAGCACCCCTGGACAGGCAGCAACTAATGAAAAACTGTTTTTT.

This clonotype was seen ten or more times. The gene calls are TRBV6-2 or TRBV6-3 and TRBJ2-3; 7 bases align to TRBD1. CDR1 and CDR2 from the germline V gene are MNHEY and SVGEGT. V was pared by 6 bases and J by 2 bases, with 8 bases of the junction left unmatched. The CDR3 loop spans 15 amino acids. CDR3 in amino acids: CASSPGTDNTDTQYF. The CDR3 DNA reads TGTGCCAGCAGCCCCGGGACAGACAACACAGATACGCAGTATTTT.

This clonotype has at least ten counts. The rearrangement joins TRBV5-6 to TRBJ2-6; D ambiguous. The germline V gene encodes CDR1 SGHDT and CDR2 YYEEEE. V was cut by 0 bases and J by 0 bases, with 13 bases left in between. This CDR3 has 18 amino acids. The CDR3 loop is CASSLAKRVSSGANVLTF. For the CDR3, the DNA is TGTGCCAGCAGCTTGGCGAAAAGGGTTAGCTCTGGGGCCAACGTCCTGACTTTC.

This clonotype was seen ten or more times. The rearrangement joins TRBV7-3 to TRBJ2-2, with TRBD2 matching 9 bases. CDR1 SGHTA and CDR2 FQGTGA come from the germline V gene. Trimming took 5 bases from V and 6 from J; bases not matched to a gene: 1. This CDR3 is 13 amino acids long. CDR3 in DNA: TGTGCCAGCAGCCGGACTAGCGCCGGGGAGCTGTTTTTT. This translates into CASSRTSAGELFF.

This clonotype came up a few times. The V and J genes are TRBV19 and TRBJ1-5; D remains unclear. The CDR3 runs 12 residues. Trimming removed 7 bases from V and 4 bases from J, with 8 bases in between. Germline CDR1 reads LNHDA; CDR2 reads SQIVND (reference sequence). The chain's CDR3 is CASTENNQPQHF. The DNA of the CDR3 is TGTGCCAGTACGGAGAATAATCAGCCCCAGCATTTT.

This clonotype was detected once. At one end the junction does not follow the germline gene, possibly because of a read error. The DNA for the CDR3 is TGTTCCAGCGGGACCTTGAACGGGACAGGGGACCAAGAGACCCAGTACTTC. Protein: CSSGTLNGTGDQETQYF. J is TRBJ2-5 and V is TRBV27; 10 bases map to TRBD1. Germline loops: CDR1 MNHEY, CDR2 SMNVEV (reference sequence). The CDR3 consists of 17 residues.

The chain links TRBV29-1 to TRBJ1-5, with a weak D call TRBD1 (5 bases). V gave up 7 bases and J gave up 3 bases, with 13 bases separating them. CDR3 length: 13 amino acids. CDR1 is SQVTM and CDR2 is ANQGSEA in the germline V gene. The CDR3 nucleotides are TGCAGCGCCAGGGATAACTACAATCAGCCCCAGCATTTT. This translates into CSARDNYNQPQHF.

This clonotype showed up many times. The CDR3 DNA reads as TGCGCCAGCAAACCAGCGGGGGGCTCCACCGGGGAGCTGTTTTTT. It codes for CASKPAGGSTGELFF. The chain has TRBV5-1 and TRBJ2-2, with 9 positions matching TRBD2. Germline lookup yields CDR1 SGHRS and CDR2 YFSETQ. CDR3 length: 15 amino acids. V lost 6 bases to trimming and J lost 4 bases; unmatched junction nucleotides: 7.

The rearrangement uses TRBV12-3 or TRBV12-4 and TRBJ2-1; D remains unclear. The germline V and J ends were trimmed by 2 bases and 0 bases, with 5 bases remaining between them. The CDR3 consists of 14 residues. The CDR3 sequence is CASSLWSSYNEQFF. CDR3 bases: TGTGCCAGCAGTTTATGGAGCTCCTACAATGAGCAGTTCTTC.

This clonotype was counted between two and nine times. CDR3 DNA: TGTGCCAGCTCACCTCAGGATGGAAATGCTGAAGCTTTCTTT. Protein: CASSPQDGNAEAFF. The chain couples TRBV18 to TRBJ1-1; D not resolved. CDR3 length: 14 residues. V was trimmed by 3 bases and J by 6 bases, leaving 14 bases between them. Germline V gene sequence: CDR1 KGHSH, CDR2 LQKENI.

The chain uses TRBV4-1 and TRBJ1-5; D not certain. V lost 2 bases and J 4 bases, leaving 3 bases between the germline ends. Germline loops: CDR1 MGHRA, CDR2 YSYEKL. The CDR3 sequence is 12 residues long. CDR3 coding DNA: TGCGCCAGCAGCCAATGGAATCAGCCCCAGCATTTT. It codes for CASSQWNQPQHF.

The V call is TRBV28, the J call TRBJ2-5, with 7 bases that match TRBD1. The CDR3 extends over 12 amino acids. V lost 6 bases to trimming and J lost 4 bases; unmatched junction nucleotides: 2. Per the germline V gene, CDR1 is MDHEN and CDR2 is SYDVKM. In DNA, the CDR3 is TGTGCCAGCAGAAGGGGGCGAGAGACCCAGTACTTC. Its translation: CASRRGRETQYF.

In this sample, this clonotype turned up many times. The chain couples TRBV5-6 to TRBJ2-4; D is possibly TRBD1 (5 bases). Trimming cost V 4 bases and J 6 bases, with 17 bases left between them. Germline V gene sequence: CDR1 SGHDT, CDR2 YYEEEE. The CDR3 spans 15 residues. This CDR3 is CASSPAGYYGNIQYF. The CDR3 DNA sequence: TGTGCCAGCAGCCCAGCAGGGTATTATGGAAACATTCAGTACTTC.

This clonotype appeared a few times. This rearrangement joins TRBV20-1 to TRBJ2-5, with 8 positions matching TRBD1. CDR3 length: 16 residues. Germline V lookup: CDR1 DFQATT, CDR2 SNEGSKA (reference sequence). Trimming removed 0 bases from V and 0 bases from J; junction bases left unmatched: 6. CDR3 nucleotides: TGCAGTGCTAGAGATGCCGGGACAGGTAACCAAGAGACCCAGTACTTC. Translating gives CSARDAGTGNQETQYF.

This clonotype was counted between two and nine times. CDR3 in DNA: TGTGCCAGCAGTAGGGGGGAAATCTATGGCTACACCTTC. Its protein product is CASSRGEIYGYTF. The chain carries TRBV5-4 and TRBJ1-2; a weak D match, TRBD1 (6 bases). The CDR3 is 13 residues long. Looked up from germline, CDR1 is SGHNT and CDR2 is YYREEE (reference sequence). V was trimmed by 5 bases and J by 4 bases, leaving 12 bases between them.

The J gene is TRBJ2-3, the V gene TRBV27; D is possibly TRBD2 (6 bases). The CDR3 totals 13 residues. Germline V gene lookup returns CDR1 MNHEY and CDR2 SMNVEV (reference sequence). Between the trimmed V and J ends, which lost 5 bases and 7 bases, there was a span of 13 bases. CDR3 protein: CASSEGTRYTQYF. For the CDR3, the DNA is TGTGCCAGCAGTGAAGGGACTCGCTATACGCAGTATTTT.

This clonotype was seen a few times. Written as DNA, the CDR3 is TGTGCCAGCAGCCATCGACTAGCGGGGGCCGAAGAGACCCAGTACTTC. Protein: CASSHRLAGAEETQYF. J is TRBJ2-5 and V is TRBV11-2; 12 nucleotides agree with TRBD2. V trimming: 5 bases; J trimming: 3 bases; junction bases outside the gene matches: 7. Germline CDR1 SGHAT, CDR2 FQNNGV. This CDR3 has 16 amino acids. Filled out from reference TRBV11-2 and TRBJ2-5, the complete variable domain reads EAGVAQSPRYKIIEKRQSVAFWCNPISGHATLYWYQQILGQGPKLLIQFQNNGVVDDSQLPKDRFSAERLKGVDSTLKIQPAKLEDSAVYLCASSHRLAGAEETQYFGPGTRLLVL.

CDR3 coding DNA: TGTGCCAGCAGCCTCAACCTCGGCAGCCTTGGGTCACCCCTCCACTTT. Encoded protein: CASSLNLGSLGSPLHF. V and J are TRBV3-1 and TRBJ1-6; the D is unclear. The CDR3 is made up of 16 amino acids. V was shortened by 4 bases and J by 10 bases, with 20 bases between the two germline ends. CDR1 is LGHDT, CDR2 YNNKEL, per germline (reference sequence).

The table lists this clonotype with a few counts. Written as DNA, the CDR3 is TGTGCCAGCAGCTTAAAAGGGGAGGGGGTTGGAGCGGGGCGCCAGTATTTT. It encodes CASSLKGEGVGAGRQYF. This chain joins TRBV7-3 and TRBJ2-3; possibly TRBD2 for D (7 bases). The V end was cut by 1 base, the J end by 12 bases, with 26 bases between. Germline V CDR1 and CDR2: SGHTA, FQGTGA. The CDR3 spans 17 residues.

This clonotype was seen only a few times. The chain is built from TRBV5-4 and TRBJ1-3; 9 nucleotides agree with TRBD1. The CDR3 loop spans 16 amino acids. After removal of 1 base from V and 3 bases from J, the junction contained 5 bases not matched to a gene. The germline CDR1 and CDR2 sequences are SGHNT and YYREEE (reference sequence). CDR3 sequence: CASSLLGTGFGNTIYF. The CDR3 coding sequence is TGTGCCAGCAGCTTGTTGGGGACAGGGTTTGGAAACACCATATATTTT.

V is TRBV28 and J is TRBJ2-7; a weak D match, TRBD1 (5 bases). The CDR3 has 16 residues. Germline values: CDR1 MDHEN, CDR2 SYDVKM. V was shortened by 5 bases and J by 6 bases, with 23 bases between the two germline ends. The CDR3 reads CASSGTGQGLRGEQYF. In DNA, the CDR3 is TGTGCCAGCAGTGGAACGGGTCAGGGCCTCAGAGGCGAGCAGTACTTC.

A few counts support this clonotype. The chain carries TRBV7-9 and TRBJ2-7; D gene ambiguous. CDR1 is SEHNR, CDR2 FQNEAQ, per germline (reference sequence). Trimming took off 2 bases at V and 2 bases at J, with 7 bases between the two ends. The CDR3 totals 13 residues. The DNA of the CDR3 is TGTGCCAGCAGCTTACTAGACACCTACGAGCAGTACTTC. Amino acid sequence: CASSLLDTYEQYF. Drawing the rest from reference TRBV7-9 and TRBJ2-7, the complete variable domain is DTGVSQNPRHKITKRGQNVTFRCDPISEHNRLYWYRQTLGQGPEFLTYFQNEAQLEKSRLLSDRFSAERPKGSFSTLEIQRTEQGDSAMYLCASSLLDTYEQYFGPGTRLTVT.

The chain links TRBV4-3 to TRBJ1-1, with a tentative D call TRBD1 (5 bases). Trimming took 0 bases from V and 4 from J, leaving 9 bases between them. This CDR3 is 14 amino acids long. CDR1 LGHNA and CDR2 YSLEER come from the germline V gene. The CDR3 spells CASSQDQGPTEAFF. In DNA, the CDR3 is TGCGCCAGCAGCCAAGATCAGGGACCCACTGAAGCTTTCTTT.

With regard to this clonotype: A read error is possible here, since a much larger clone lies one base away. This chain links TRBV14 with TRBJ1-1; D may be TRBD1 (6 bases). CDR1 and CDR2 from the germline V gene are SGHDN and FVKESK. The CDR3 contains 14 residues. Trimming stripped 1 base from V and 7 bases from J, with 13 bases between. The CDR3 here is CASSQGWPGVEAFF. The CDR3 DNA reads TGTGCCAGCAGCCAAGGGTGGCCAGGGGTTGAAGCTTTCTTT.

The rearrangement joins TRBV28 to TRBJ2-7, with D possibly matching TRBD2 (5 bases). Trimming shortened V by 2 bases and J by 0 bases, and 11 bases separated the two germline ends. Germline loops: CDR1 MDHEN, CDR2 SYDVKM. CDR3 length: 15 amino acids. CDR3 sequence reads: CASSLSGSFSYEQYV. CDR3 in DNA: TGTGCCAGCAGTTTAAGCGGATCTTTCTCCTACGAGCAGTACGTC.

This clonotype showed up many times. The gene calls are TRBV5-1 and TRBJ2-7; 9 positions agree with TRBD1. Trimming removed 5 bases from V and 5 bases from J; junction bases left unmatched: 8. Germline V gives CDR1 SGHRS, CDR2 YFSETQ. This CDR3 is built from 14 residues. The CDR3 is CASSSGTGGNEQYF. The CDR3, as DNA: TGCGCCAGCAGTTCCGGTACAGGGGGCAACGAGCAGTACTTC.

This clonotype occurred many times. The V gene is TRBV2, the J gene TRBJ2-4, with D tentatively TRBD2 (6 bases). CDR3 size: 14 residues. CDR1 and CDR2 (germline): SNHLY, FYNNEI. V lost 4 bases and J lost 1, with 8 bases in between. The CDR3 spells CASSAEGAKNIQYF. In nucleotides, the CDR3 is TGTGCCAGCAGTGCGGAGGGGGCCAAAAACATTCAGTACTTC.